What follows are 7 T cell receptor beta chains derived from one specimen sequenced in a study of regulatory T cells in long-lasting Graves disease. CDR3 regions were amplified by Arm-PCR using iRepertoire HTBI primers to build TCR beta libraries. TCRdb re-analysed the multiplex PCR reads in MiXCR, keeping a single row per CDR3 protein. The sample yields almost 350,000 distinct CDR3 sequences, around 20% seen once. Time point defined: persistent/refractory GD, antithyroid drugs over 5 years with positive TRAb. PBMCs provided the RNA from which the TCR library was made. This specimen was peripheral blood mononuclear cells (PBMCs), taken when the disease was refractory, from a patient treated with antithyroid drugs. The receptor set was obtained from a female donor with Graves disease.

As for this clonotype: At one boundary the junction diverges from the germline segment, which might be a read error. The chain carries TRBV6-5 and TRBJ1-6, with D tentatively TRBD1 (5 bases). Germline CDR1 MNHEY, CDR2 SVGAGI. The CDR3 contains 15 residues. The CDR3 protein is CTSSSGSVGSSPLHF. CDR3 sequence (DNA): TGTACCAGCAGTTCAGGGTCGGTTGGAAGTTCACCCCTCCACTTT.

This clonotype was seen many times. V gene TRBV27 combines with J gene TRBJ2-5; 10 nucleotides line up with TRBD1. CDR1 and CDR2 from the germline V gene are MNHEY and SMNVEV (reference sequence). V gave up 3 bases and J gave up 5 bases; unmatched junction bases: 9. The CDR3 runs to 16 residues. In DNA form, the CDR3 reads TGTGCCAGCAGTTTCCACCGGACAGGGGGTCGGGAGACCCAGTACTTC. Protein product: CASSFHRTGGRETQYF.

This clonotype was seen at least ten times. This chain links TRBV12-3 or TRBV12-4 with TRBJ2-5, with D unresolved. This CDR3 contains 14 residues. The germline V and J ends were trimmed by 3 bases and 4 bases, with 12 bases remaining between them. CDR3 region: CASSFMTTGETQYF. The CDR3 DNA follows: TGTGCCAGCAGTTTTATGACGACCGGAGAGACCCAGTACTTC.

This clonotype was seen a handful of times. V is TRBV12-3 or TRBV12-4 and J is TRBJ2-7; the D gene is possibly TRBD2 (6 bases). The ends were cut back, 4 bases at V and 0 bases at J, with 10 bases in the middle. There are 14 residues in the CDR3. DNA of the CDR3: TGTGCCAGCAGTTCGGGGGAGAGCTCCTACGAGCAGTACTTC. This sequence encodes CASSSGESSYEQYF.

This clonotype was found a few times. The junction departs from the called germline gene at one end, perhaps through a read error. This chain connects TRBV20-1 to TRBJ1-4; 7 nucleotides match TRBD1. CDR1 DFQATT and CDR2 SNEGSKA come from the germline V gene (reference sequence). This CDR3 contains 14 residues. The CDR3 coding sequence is TGCAGTGCAGTCGTGAGGACAGGAGGAGAAAAACTGGTTTTT. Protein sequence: CSAVVRTGGEKLVF.

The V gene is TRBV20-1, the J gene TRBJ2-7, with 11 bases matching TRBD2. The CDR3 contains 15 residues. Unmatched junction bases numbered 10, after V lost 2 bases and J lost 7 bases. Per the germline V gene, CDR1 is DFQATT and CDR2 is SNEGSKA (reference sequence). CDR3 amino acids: CSARKISGGAGEQYF. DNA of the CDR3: TGCAGTGCTAGAAAGATTAGCGGGGGGGCTGGTGAGCAGTACTTC.

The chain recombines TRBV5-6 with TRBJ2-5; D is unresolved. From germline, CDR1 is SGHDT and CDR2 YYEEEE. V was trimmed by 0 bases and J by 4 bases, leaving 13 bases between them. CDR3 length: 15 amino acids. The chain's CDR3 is CASSLDMGWRETQYF. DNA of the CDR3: TGTGCCAGCAGCTTGGACATGGGCTGGCGAGAGACCCAGTACTTC.